The clone carrying this T cell receptor beta chain has only a few counts. Its antigen is not known. This CDR3 has 16 residues. Measured with immunoSEQ multiplex PCR; TCRdb has only the in-frame clones, and not every one. The sample comprises 25,000 to 35,000 clones, approximately 63% of which are singletons, and about 3.8% rests with the top ten. After less than 11 days in culture, the CD4+ T cells were isolated. In the vaccine recipients, nucleocapsid antibodies were negative and there was no prior SARS-CoV-2 infection. These data come from a study of vaccination effects on CD4 cells after COVID-19. Whole-study context: ViraFEST assay sequencing came after antigen-specific CD4+ T cells were expanded with viral peptide pools. Either the mRNA-1273 or the BNT162b2 vaccine was given to participants as two doses.

Overall study findings and caveats: Clones induced by infection and by vaccine showed marked clonal contraction late after vaccination.

The sample here was CD4+ T cells from PBMCs cultured without peptide, taken before COVID-19 vaccination. The chain uses TRBV21-1 and TRBJ1-2; TRBD1 was called by the table and not checked on the DNA. TRBV21-1 is described as a pseudogene. The TCR originated in a human donor who received a COVID-19 vaccine. This chain's CDR3 is CASSKLRRGQVYGYTF. Here the CDR3 DNA reads TGTGCCAGCAGCAAACTGCGCAGGGGGCAGGTCTATGGCTACACCTTC.